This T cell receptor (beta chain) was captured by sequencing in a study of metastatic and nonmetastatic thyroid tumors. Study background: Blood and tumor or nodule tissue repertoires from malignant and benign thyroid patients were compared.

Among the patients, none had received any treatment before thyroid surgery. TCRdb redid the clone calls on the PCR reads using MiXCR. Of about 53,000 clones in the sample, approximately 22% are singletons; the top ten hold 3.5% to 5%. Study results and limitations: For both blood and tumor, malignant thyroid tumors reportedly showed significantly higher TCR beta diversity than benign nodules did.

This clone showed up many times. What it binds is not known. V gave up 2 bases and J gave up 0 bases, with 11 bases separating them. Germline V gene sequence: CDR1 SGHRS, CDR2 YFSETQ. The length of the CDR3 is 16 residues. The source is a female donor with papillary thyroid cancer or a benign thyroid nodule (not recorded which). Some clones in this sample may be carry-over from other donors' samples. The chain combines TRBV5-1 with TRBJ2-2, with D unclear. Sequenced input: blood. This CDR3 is CASSFGAGSNTGELFF. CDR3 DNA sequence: TGCGCCAGCAGCTTTGGAGCCGGATCGAACACCGGGGAGCTGTTTTTT.